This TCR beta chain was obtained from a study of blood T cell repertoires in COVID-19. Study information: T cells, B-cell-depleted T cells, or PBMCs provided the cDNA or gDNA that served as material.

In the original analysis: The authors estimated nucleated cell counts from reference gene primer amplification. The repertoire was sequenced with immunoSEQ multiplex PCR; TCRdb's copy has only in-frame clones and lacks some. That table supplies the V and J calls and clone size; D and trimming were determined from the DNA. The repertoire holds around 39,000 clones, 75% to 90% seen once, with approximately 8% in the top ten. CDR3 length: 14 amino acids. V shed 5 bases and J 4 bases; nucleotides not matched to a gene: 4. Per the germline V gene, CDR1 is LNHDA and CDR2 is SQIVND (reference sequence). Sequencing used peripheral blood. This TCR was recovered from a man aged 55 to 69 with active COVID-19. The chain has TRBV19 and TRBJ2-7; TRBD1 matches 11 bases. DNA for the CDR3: TGTGCCAGTAGTCAGGACAGGGGGCAGTACGAGCAGTACTTC. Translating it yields CASSQDRGQYEQYF.